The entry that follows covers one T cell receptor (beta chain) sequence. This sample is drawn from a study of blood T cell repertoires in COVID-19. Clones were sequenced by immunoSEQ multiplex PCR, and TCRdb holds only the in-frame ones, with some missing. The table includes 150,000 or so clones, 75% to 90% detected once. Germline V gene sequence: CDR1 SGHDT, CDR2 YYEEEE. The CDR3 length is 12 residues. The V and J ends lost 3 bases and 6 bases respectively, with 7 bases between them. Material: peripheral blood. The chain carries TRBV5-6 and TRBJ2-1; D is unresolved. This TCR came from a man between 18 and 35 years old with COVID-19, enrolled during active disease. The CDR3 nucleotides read TGTGCCAGCAGCTCCACTACCAATGAGCAGTTCTTC. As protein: CASSSTTNEQFF.